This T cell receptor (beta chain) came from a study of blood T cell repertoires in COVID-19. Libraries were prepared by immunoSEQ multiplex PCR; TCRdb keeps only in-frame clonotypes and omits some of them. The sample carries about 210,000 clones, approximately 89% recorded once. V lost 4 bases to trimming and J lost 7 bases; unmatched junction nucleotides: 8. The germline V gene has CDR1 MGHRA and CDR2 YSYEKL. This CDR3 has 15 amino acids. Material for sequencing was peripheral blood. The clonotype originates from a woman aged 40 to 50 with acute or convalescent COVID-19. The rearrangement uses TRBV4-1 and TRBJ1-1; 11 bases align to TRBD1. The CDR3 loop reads CASSLRDRGLNEAFF. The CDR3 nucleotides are TGCGCCAGCAGCCTCCGGGACAGGGGGTTGAATGAAGCTTTCTTT.